What follows are 23 T cell receptor beta chains derived from one specimen sequenced in a study of a mutant IDH1 vaccine in newly diagnosed glioma. Measured with immunoSEQ multiplex PCR; TCRdb has only the in-frame clones, and not every one. Of 50,000 to 75,000 clones in the sample, around 80% are singletons; the top ten hold about 7%. Time point of the sample: week 5, during vaccination. Each dose delivered 300 ug of mutant IDH1 20-mer peptide subcutaneously with imiquimod. Their recognized antigens are unknown. This specimen consisted of PBMCs, obtained from a glioma patient whose treatment included an IDH1 peptide vaccine. These receptors all come from a woman between 45 and 65 years old with glioma.

The chain couples TRBV28 to TRBJ1-1; possible D gene TRBD1, 5 bases. The CDR3 covers 16 residues. Germline V gives CDR1 MDHEN, CDR2 SYDVKM. The V end was cut by 2 bases, the J end by 0 bases, with 13 bases between. This CDR3 is CASSLGGAFMNTEAFF. CDR3 bases: TGTGCCAGCAGTTTAGGGGGAGCTTTTATGAACACTGAAGCTTTCTTT. Filled out from reference TRBV28 and TRBJ1-1, the complete variable domain reads DVKVTQSSRYLVKRTGEKVFLECVQDMDHENMFWYRQDPGLGLRLIYFSYDVKMKEKGDIPEGYSVSREKKERFSLILESASTNQTSMYLCASSLGGAFMNTEAFFGQGTRLTVV.

V is TRBV2 and J is TRBJ2-3; possible D gene TRBD2, 6 bases. The V end was cut by 4 bases, the J end by 0 bases, with 14 bases between. This CDR3 contains 16 residues. Germline CDR1 reads SNHLY; CDR2 reads FYNNEI. CDR3 protein: CASSGTGTASTDTQYF. The CDR3 nucleotides read TGTGCCAGCAGTGGTACCGGGACTGCGAGCACAGATACGCAGTATTTT.

The chain joins TRBV4-1 to TRBJ2-2, with 9 bases matching TRBD1. The CDR3 has 15 residues. V lost 4 bases and J lost 6; bases outside the gene matches: 6. Germline lookup yields CDR1 MGHRA and CDR2 YSYEKL. Here the CDR3 DNA reads TGCGCCAGCAGCCCTACAGGGGGCGCCGCCGGGGAGCTGTTTTTT. Encoded protein: CASSPTGGAAGELFF.

This rearrangement joins TRBV15 to TRBJ2-3; a possible D gene is TRBD1 (6 bases). Trimming took 4 bases from V and 0 from J, leaving 11 bases between them. The CDR3 has 15 residues. Germline V lookup: CDR1 LNHNV, CDR2 YYDKDF (reference sequence). As DNA, the CDR3 is TGTGCCACCAGCACAACAGGGATTAGCACAGATACGCAGTATTTT. This codes for CATSTTGISTDTQYF.

This chain connects TRBV29-1 to TRBJ1-2, with unresolved D. The CDR3 extends over 15 amino acids. Trimming took off 2 bases at V and 3 bases at J, with 16 bases between the two ends. Germline CDR1 and CDR2: SQVTM and ANQGSEA. The DNA of the CDR3 is TGCAGCGTTGAACCCGATTTCACAGTTTACTATGGCTACACCTTC. As protein: CSVEPDFTVYYGYTF.

V is TRBV6-5 and J is TRBJ1-6, with D hard to call. The CDR3 loop spans 13 amino acids. Trimming took 6 bases from V and 9 from J, leaving 12 bases between them. The germline CDR1 and CDR2 sequences are MNHEY and SVGAGI. Here the CDR3 DNA reads TGTGCCAGCAGCCCCCGGACGGGTTCACCCCTCCACTTT. Amino acid sequence: CASSPRTGSPLHF.

The chain combines TRBV5-1 with TRBJ1-2; 7 nucleotides agree with TRBD1. The CDR3 covers 13 residues. Germline V CDR1 and CDR2: SGHRS, YFSETQ. The ends lost 4 bases at V and 3 bases at J; junction bases unmatched: 3. The CDR3 here is CASSPTGDYGYTF. The CDR3 DNA follows: TGCGCCAGCAGCCCCACAGGGGACTATGGCTACACCTTC.

The sample holds one count of this clone. V gene TRBV6-6 combines with J gene TRBJ1-1; 9 bases line up with TRBD1. This CDR3 has 15 residues. CDR1 MNHNY and CDR2 SVGAGI come from the germline V gene (reference sequence). V trimming: 2 bases; J trimming: 4 bases; junction bases outside the gene matches: 5. The CDR3 DNA is TGTGCCAGCAGTTACCCCGGGACAGGGCGCACTGAAGCTTTCTTT. Translating gives CASSYPGTGRTEAFF.

This CDR3 reads CASAGAYEQYF. DNA of the CDR3: TGTGCCAGCGCGGGCGCCTACGAGCAGTACTTC. The J gene is TRBJ2-7, the V gene TRBV2; tentatively, D is TRBD2 (5 bases). The CDR3 is 11 residues long. V was trimmed by 8 bases and J by 2 bases, leaving 7 bases between them. Germline lookup yields CDR1 SNHLY and CDR2 FYNNEI.

The rearrangement uses TRBV18 and TRBJ1-1; no reliable D call. CDR3 length equals 17 residues. CDR1 is KGHSH and CDR2 is LQKENI in the germline V gene. Trimming pared 3 bases from V and 1 base from J, leaving 18 bases between. CDR3 protein: CASSPRIISGSNTEAFF. CDR3 in DNA: TGTGCCAGCTCACCGAGGATCATTAGCGGGTCGAACACTGAAGCTTTCTTT.

This rearrangement joins TRBV6-4 to TRBJ2-7; D possibly matches TRBD1 or TRBD2 (6 bases each). The germline CDR1 and CDR2 sequences are MRHNA and SNTAGT. V lost 7 bases and J 7 bases, leaving 23 bases between the germline ends. This CDR3 contains 15 residues. The CDR3 loop is CASTLPTGGVREQYF. CDR3 in DNA: TGTGCCAGCACCCTACCGACAGGCGGGGTAAGGGAGCAGTACTTC.

This clone was counted a few times. The chain has TRBV25-1 and TRBJ1-4, with D possibly matching TRBD1 (5 bases). In germline, CDR1 is MGHDK, CDR2 SYGVNS. CDR3 length: 14 amino acids. Trimming removed 1 base at V and 10 bases at J, with 13 bases between. The CDR3 region is CASSEWGFSGKLFF. CDR3 DNA: TGTGCCAGCAGTGAATGGGGCTTCTCCGGAAAACTGTTTTTT.

This clone was seen a few times. V usage is TRBV7-9 and J usage is TRBJ1-2; D uncertain. V was shortened by 3 bases and J by 4 bases, with 3 bases between the two germline ends. Germline V gene data show CDR1 as SEHNR and CDR2 as FQNEAQ (reference sequence). This CDR3 spans 11 amino acids. CDR3 in amino acids: CASSFSYGYTF. The CDR3 coding sequence is TGTGCCAGCAGCTTTAGCTATGGCTACACCTTC.

The CDR3 sequence: CASSFTPSTTDTQYF. CDR3 DNA sequence: TGTGCCAGCAGTTTTACTCCTTCCACCACAGATACGCAGTATTTT. This sequence joins TRBV27 and TRBJ2-3, with D uncertain. The V gene's germline CDR1 is MNHEY and CDR2 SMNVEV (reference sequence). V lost 3 bases and J lost 2, with 12 bases in between. The CDR3 consists of 15 residues.

V gene TRBV4-1 combines with J gene TRBJ1-3; D is unclear. The CDR3 loop spans 15 amino acids. CDR1 and CDR2 from the germline V gene are MGHRA and YSYEKL. V gave up 4 bases and J gave up 4 bases, with 14 bases separating them. CDR3 DNA: TGCGCCAGCAGCCCCGGTCCGGAAAGGGGAAACACCATATATTTT. Amino acid sequence: CASSPGPERGNTIYF.

This clone was counted between two and nine times. The chain carries TRBV5-6 and TRBJ1-1, with D perhaps matching TRBD1 (6 bases). The V and J ends lost 0 bases and 6 bases respectively, with 6 bases between them. The CDR3 is made up of 12 amino acids. Germline V gene sequence: CDR1 SGHDT, CDR2 YYEEEE. The CDR3 region has the DNA TGTGCCAGCAGCTTGGAGGGGGCTGAAGCTTTCTTT. This encodes CASSLEGAEAFF.

V is TRBV7-2 and J is TRBJ2-7, with 9 bases lining up with TRBD2. With 7 bases clipped from V and 7 bases from J, the junction kept 8 bases outside the gene matches. Germline loops: CDR1 SGHTA, CDR2 FQGNSA. This CDR3 is 13 amino acids long. CDR3 coding DNA: TGTGCCAGCACCTGGGCGGGGGGGGATGAGCAGTACTTC. Amino acid sequence: CASTWAGGDEQYF.

V usage is TRBV27 and J usage is TRBJ2-7, with 10 bases that match TRBD1. With 4 bases clipped from V and 4 bases from J, the junction kept 4 bases outside the gene matches. From germline, CDR1 is MNHEY and CDR2 SMNVEV (reference sequence). The CDR3 spans 14 residues. The CDR3 DNA sequence: TGTGCCAGCAGTTGGACAGGGGGGAGTTACGAGCAGTACTTC. This codes for CASSWTGGSYEQYF.

CDR3 sequence: CASSYRPPHNEQFF. The CDR3 region has the DNA TGTGCCAGCAGTTACCGTCCCCCCCACAATGAGCAGTTCTTC. The chain has TRBV6-5 and TRBJ2-1; D remains unclear. The CDR3 spans 14 residues. Trimming took off 2 bases at V and 5 bases at J, with 10 bases between the two ends. Per the germline V gene, CDR1 is MNHEY and CDR2 is SVGAGI.

The V gene is TRBV23-1, the J gene TRBJ1-1; D not certain. TRBV23-1 carries the ORF label, with uncertain function. The germline V and J ends were trimmed by 6 bases and 7 bases, with 12 bases remaining between them. This CDR3 has 12 residues. The DNA of the CDR3 is TGCGCCAGCAGCCCGGTAGCTGGTGAAGCTTTCTTT. Its translation: CASSPVAGEAFF.

The genes are TRBV7-9 and TRBJ2-7; 10 bases fit TRBD1. With V trimmed by 4 bases and J by 6 bases, 9 bases remained unmatched. CDR3 length: 15 residues. The germline V gene has CDR1 SEHNR and CDR2 FQNEAQ (reference sequence). The CDR3 spells CASSSRGQGKGEQYF. CDR3 bases: TGTGCCAGCAGCTCGCGGGGACAGGGGAAGGGCGAGCAGTACTTC. The full variable domain, with the rest looked up from reference TRBV7-9 and TRBJ2-7, is DTGVSQNPRHKITKRGQNVTFRCDPISEHNRLYWYRQTLGQGPEFLTYFQNEAQLEKSRLLSDRFSAERPKGSFSTLEIQRTEQGDSAMYLCASSSRGQGKGEQYFGPGTRLTVT.

The chain employs TRBV27 and TRBJ2-5; D possibly corresponds to TRBD1 (6 bases). The CDR3 spans 15 residues. The germline V gene has CDR1 MNHEY and CDR2 SMNVEV (reference sequence). The V end was cut by 4 bases, the J end by 0 bases, with 12 bases between. The CDR3: CASSSGQTYQETQYF. DNA of the CDR3: TGTGCCAGCAGTTCAGGACAGACTTACCAAGAGACCCAGTACTTC.

The genes are TRBV15 and TRBJ2-3; D uncertain. The CDR3 consists of 15 residues. Germline CDR1 LNHNV, CDR2 YYDKDF (reference sequence). V lost 5 bases, J lost 9 bases, and 21 bases lay in between. For the CDR3, the DNA is TGTGCCACCAGCGGCCCTGGGGTAAGAAGGGAAACGCAGTATTTT. Protein: CATSGPGVRRETQYF.